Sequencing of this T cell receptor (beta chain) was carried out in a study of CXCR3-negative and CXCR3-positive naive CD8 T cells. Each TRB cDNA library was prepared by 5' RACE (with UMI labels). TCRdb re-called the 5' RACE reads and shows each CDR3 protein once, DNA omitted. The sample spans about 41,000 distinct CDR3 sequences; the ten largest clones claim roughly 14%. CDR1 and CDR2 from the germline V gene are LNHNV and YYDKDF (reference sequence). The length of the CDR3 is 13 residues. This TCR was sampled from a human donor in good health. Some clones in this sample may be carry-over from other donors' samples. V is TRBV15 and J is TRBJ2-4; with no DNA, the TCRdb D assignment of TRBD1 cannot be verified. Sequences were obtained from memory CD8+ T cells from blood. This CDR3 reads CATSKHSPTEQYF.